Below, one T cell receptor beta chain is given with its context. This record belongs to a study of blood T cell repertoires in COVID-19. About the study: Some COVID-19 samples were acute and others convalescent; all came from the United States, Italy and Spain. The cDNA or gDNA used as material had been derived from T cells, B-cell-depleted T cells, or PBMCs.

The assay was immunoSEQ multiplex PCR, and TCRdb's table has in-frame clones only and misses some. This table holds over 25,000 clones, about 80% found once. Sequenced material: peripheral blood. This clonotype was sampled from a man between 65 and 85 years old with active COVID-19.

This CDR3 is CASSFRNRRDEQFF. The CDR3 nucleotides read TGTGCCAGCAGTTTTAGGAATCGACGGGATGAGCAGTTCTTC. The chain joins TRBV7-2 to TRBJ2-1; D not certain. Trimming pared 6 bases from V and 8 bases from J, leaving 17 bases between. The V gene's germline CDR1 is SGHTA and CDR2 FQGNSA. The CDR3 loop spans 14 amino acids.